Shown below are 20 T cell receptor beta chains from a single sample sequenced in a study of identical twins. TCRdb reprocessed the 5' RACE reads via MiXCR and lists one record per CDR3 protein. The sample has 430,000 or so distinct CDR3 sequences; roughly a quarter are singletons. These sequences were also reported in another study, on T cells expressing NK-cell markers.

Sequencing was carried out using CD4+ T cells sorted from blood. All receptors derive from a young woman in good health.

The table lists this clonotype with a few counts. The V gene is TRBV12-3 or TRBV12-4, the J gene TRBJ1-2, with 7 bases fitting TRBD1. With V trimmed by 5 bases and J by 4 bases, 16 bases remained unmatched. This CDR3 has 17 residues. DNA for the CDR3: TGTGCCAGCAGTCGGGACAGAAGAACACTAGACTTCTATGGCTACACCTTC. This codes for CASSRDRRTLDFYGYTF.

This clonotype was counted many times. The chain links TRBV12-3 or TRBV12-4 to TRBJ1-2, with D maybe TRBD1 (5 bases). This CDR3 has 15 residues. V lost 3 bases and J lost 4, with 15 bases in between. This chain's CDR3 is CASSFFRVDIYGYTF. DNA for the CDR3: TGTGCCAGCAGTTTTTTCAGGGTCGATATCTATGGCTACACCTTC.

This chain uses TRBV15 with TRBJ2-5, with D hard to call. The CDR3 totals 14 residues. V lost 0 bases and J 3 bases, leaving 8 bases between the germline ends. Germline V gene sequence: CDR1 LNHNV, CDR2 YYDKDF (reference sequence). The CDR3 is CATSRDRLEETQYF. The CDR3 nucleotides are TGTGCCACCAGCAGAGATCGACTGGAAGAGACCCAGTACTTC.

The rearrangement uses TRBV10-3 and TRBJ1-1; 9 bases fit TRBD1. Germline loops: CDR1 ENHRY, CDR2 SYGVKD. Trimming cost V 2 bases and J 1 base; bases outside gene matches: 5. CDR3 size: 16 residues. For the CDR3, the DNA is TGTGCCATCAGTGAGAGGACAGGGGTGAAGAACACTGAAGCTTTCTTT. Its translation is CAISERTGVKNTEAFF.

This sequence joins TRBV5-1 and TRBJ2-5, with 10 bases matching TRBD2. CDR1 and CDR2 (germline): SGHRS, YFSETQ. V gave up 4 bases and J gave up 4 bases; unmatched junction bases: 13. The CDR3 is 17 amino acids. This CDR3 reads CASSIGLGTSALETQYF. CDR3 DNA sequence: TGCGCCAGCAGCATCGGCCTAGGGACTAGCGCTTTAGAGACCCAGTACTTC.

This chain links TRBV28 with TRBJ1-6, with D maybe TRBD1 (5 bases). CDR3 length: 15 amino acids. Germline-derived CDR1 and CDR2 are MDHEN and SYDVKM. Trimming cost V 10 bases and J 7 bases, with 20 bases left between them. Here the CDR3 reads CATKKFRQGNSPLHF. The CDR3 DNA is TGTGCCACCAAGAAGTTCCGGCAGGGAAATTCACCCCTCCACTTT.

V usage is TRBV6-1 and J usage is TRBJ2-3, with D hard to call. The germline V gene has CDR1 MNHNS and CDR2 SASEGT. Trimming left V 1 base short and J 5 bases short, with 4 bases between. This CDR3 has 12 residues. In nucleotides, the CDR3 is TGTGCCAGCAGTGAAGTAGGAGATACGCAGTATTTT. This translates into CASSEVGDTQYF.

This chain links TRBV5-1 with TRBJ2-5; D uncertain. Germline V gives CDR1 SGHRS, CDR2 YFSETQ. CDR3 length: 13 amino acids. V was trimmed by 4 bases and J by 2 bases, leaving 9 bases between them. Written as DNA, the CDR3 is TGCGCCAGCAGCGAAGCAATACAAGAGACCCAGTACTTC. This encodes CASSEAIQETQYF.

The chain employs TRBV30 and TRBJ1-1; D call uncertain. This CDR3 spans 13 amino acids. Trimming removed 0 bases from V and 1 base from J, with 6 bases in between. Per germline, CDR1 GTSNPN and CDR2 SVGIG (reference sequence). The CDR3 DNA reads as TGTGCCTGGAGTGTTTTGACGAACACTGAAGCTTTCTTT. Encoded protein: CAWSVLTNTEAFF.

V gene TRBV5-1 combines with J gene TRBJ2-2; D not certain. Germline V gene sequence: CDR1 SGHRS, CDR2 YFSETQ. The V gene lost 3 bases and the J gene lost 2 bases, with 11 bases spanning the gap. The CDR3 totals 15 residues. CDR3 loop: CASSSTTSNTGELFF. CDR3 in DNA: TGCGCCAGCAGCTCCACCACATCTAACACCGGGGAGCTGTTTTTT.

This clonotype was observed a handful of times. V is TRBV20-1 and J is TRBJ1-1; possible D gene TRBD1, 6 bases. The germline gives CDR1 DFQATT, CDR2 SNEGSKA (reference sequence). This CDR3 has 12 residues. The V end was cut by 5 bases, the J end by 5 bases, with 12 bases between. The CDR3 here is CSAPDRLTEAFF. The CDR3 DNA sequence: TGCAGTGCTCCCGACAGGCTAACTGAAGCTTTCTTT.

This chain connects TRBV5-6 to TRBJ1-1; weak D call: TRBD1 (6 bases). Trimming shortened V by 2 bases and J by 3 bases, and 14 bases separated the two germline ends. Germline V gives CDR1 SGHDT, CDR2 YYEEEE. The CDR3 length is 15 residues. CDR3 bases: TGTGCCAGCAGCTTCGGGGGCAGGGGTGACACTGAAGCTTTCTTT. Translated: CASSFGGRGDTEAFF.

This clonotype has a handful of counts. Here the CDR3 reads CSLSTGYNEQFF. The CDR3 nucleotides read TGCAGCCTCAGTACAGGGTACAATGAGCAGTTCTTC. This chain connects TRBV20-1 to TRBJ2-1; weak D call: TRBD1 (6 bases). Germline V lookup: CDR1 DFQATT, CDR2 SNEGSKA (reference sequence). The CDR3 consists of 12 residues.

V is TRBV7-2 and J is TRBJ1-4, with D maybe TRBD1 (6 bases). The length of the CDR3 is 13 residues. V was trimmed by 3 bases and J by 8 bases, leaving 10 bases between them. Per the germline V gene, CDR1 is SGHTA and CDR2 is FQGNSA. The CDR3 coding sequence is TGTGCCAGCAGCTTGAACAGGGAGGAAAAACTGTTTTTT. Its protein product is CASSLNREEKLFF. Looking up the rest from reference TRBV7-2 and TRBJ1-4 gives the full variable domain: GAGVSQSPSNKVTEKGKDVELRCDPISGHTALYWYRQSLGQGLEFLIYFQGNSAPDKSGLPSDRFSAERTGGSVSTLTIQRTQQEDSAVYLCASSLNREEKLFFGSGTQLSVL.

This clonotype was observed a handful of times. The rearrangement joins TRBV5-1 to TRBJ2-7; D gene ambiguous. The CDR3 consists of 14 residues. Trimming shortened V by 0 bases and J by 5 bases, and 12 bases separated the two germline ends. Germline-derived CDR1 and CDR2 are SGHRS and YFSETQ. CDR3 coding DNA: TGCGCCAGCAGCTTGGAGGCAGGCTCAAACGAGCAGTACTTC. Its translation is CASSLEAGSNEQYF.

The V gene is TRBV9, the J gene TRBJ2-5, with 9 bases matching TRBD1. The CDR3 has 15 residues. Germline loops: CDR1 SGDLS, CDR2 YYNGEE. Trimming cost V 7 bases and J 4 bases; bases outside gene matches: 11. Written as DNA, the CDR3 is TGTGCCAGCGGATTAGGGACAGGGACCCGAGAGACCCAGTACTTC. Encoded protein: CASGLGTGTRETQYF.

This chain joins TRBV2 and TRBJ1-1; 8 bases are a match to TRBD1. The CDR3 is 13 amino acids. CDR1 and CDR2 (germline): SNHLY, FYNNEI. The trim removed 6 bases at V and 10 bases at J, leaving 10 bases unmatched. CDR3 sequence (DNA): TGTGCCAGCAGGGGGGGACAGGTCTCTGGAGCTTTCTTT. Protein product: CASRGGQVSGAFF.

Of note for this clonotype: The junction does not match germline at one end; this may be a read error. The CDR3 sequence: CASSLGLAGLIYEQYF. The CDR3 coding sequence is TGTGCCAGCAGTTTGGGACTAGCGGGGTTGATCTACGAGCAGTACTTC. This chain connects TRBV5-5 to TRBJ2-7; 13 bases match TRBD2. Looked up from germline, CDR1 is SGHKS and CDR2 is YYEKEE (reference sequence). The CDR3 runs 16 residues.

The table lists this clonotype with a few counts. V and J are TRBV7-2 and TRBJ1-5; D call uncertain. The CDR3 contains 16 residues. V was clipped by 2 bases and J by 0 bases, with 11 bases between them. Germline V lookup: CDR1 SGHTA, CDR2 FQGNSA. The CDR3 sequence: CASSLRAPDSNQPQHF. The CDR3 DNA sequence: TGTGCCAGCAGCTTACGGGCGCCCGATAGCAATCAGCCCCAGCATTTT.

In this sample, this clonotype turned up a few times. The chain is built from TRBV5-1 and TRBJ2-7; no firm D call. Trimming cost V 0 bases and J 3 bases, with 7 bases left between them. CDR1 SGHRS and CDR2 YFSETQ come from the germline V gene. The CDR3 loop spans 13 amino acids. Here the CDR3 DNA reads TGCGCCAGCAGCTTGGGAAGCCACTACGAGCAGTACTTC. This encodes CASSLGSHYEQYF.